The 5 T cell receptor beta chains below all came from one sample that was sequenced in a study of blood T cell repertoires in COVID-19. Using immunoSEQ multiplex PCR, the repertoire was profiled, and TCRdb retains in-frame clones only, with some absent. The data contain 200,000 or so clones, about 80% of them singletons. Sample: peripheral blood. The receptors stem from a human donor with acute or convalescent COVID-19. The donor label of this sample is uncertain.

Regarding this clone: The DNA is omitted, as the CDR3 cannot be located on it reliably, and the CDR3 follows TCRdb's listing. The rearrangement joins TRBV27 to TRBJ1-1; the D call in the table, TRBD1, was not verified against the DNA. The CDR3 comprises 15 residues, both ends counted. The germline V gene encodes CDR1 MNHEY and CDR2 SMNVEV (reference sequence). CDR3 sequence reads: CASSSSGQLNTEAFF.

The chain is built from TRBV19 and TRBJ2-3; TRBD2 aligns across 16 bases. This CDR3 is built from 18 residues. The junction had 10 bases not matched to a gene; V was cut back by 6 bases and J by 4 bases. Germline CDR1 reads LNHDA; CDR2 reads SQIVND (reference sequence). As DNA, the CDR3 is TGTGCCAGTAGCCCCTCCGGGACTAGCGGGAGGGTGGCAGATACGCAGTATTTT. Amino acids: CASSPSGTSGRVADTQYF. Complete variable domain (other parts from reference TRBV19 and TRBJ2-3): DGGITQSPKYLFRKEGQNVTLSCEQNLNHDAMYWYRQDPGQGLRLIYYSQIVNDFQKGDIAEGYSVSREKKESFPLTVTSAQKNPTAFYLCASSPSGTSGRVADTQYFGPGTRLTVL.

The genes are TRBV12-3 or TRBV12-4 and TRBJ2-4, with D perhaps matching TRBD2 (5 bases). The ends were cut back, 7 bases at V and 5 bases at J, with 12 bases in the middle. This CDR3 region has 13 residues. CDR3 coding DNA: TGTGCCAGCAAAGGAGGTTGGGAAAACATTCAGTACTTC. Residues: CASKGGWENIQYF.

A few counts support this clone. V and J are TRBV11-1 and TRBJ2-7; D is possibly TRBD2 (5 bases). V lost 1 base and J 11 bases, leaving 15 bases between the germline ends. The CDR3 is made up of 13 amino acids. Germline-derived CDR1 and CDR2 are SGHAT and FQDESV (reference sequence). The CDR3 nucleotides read TGTGCCAGCAGCTTAGGGAGCGGTCGCGTAAAGTACTTC. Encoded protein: CASSLGSGRVKYF.

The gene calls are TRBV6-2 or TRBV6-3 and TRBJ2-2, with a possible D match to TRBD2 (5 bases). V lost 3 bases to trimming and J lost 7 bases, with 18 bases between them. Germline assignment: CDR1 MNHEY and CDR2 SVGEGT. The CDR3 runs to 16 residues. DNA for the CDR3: TGTGCCAGCAGTTATGAACGACTACTTACCGGCGGGGAGCTGTTTTTT. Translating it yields CASSYERLLTGGELFF.